This TCR beta chain stems from a study of CD8+CD57+ T cells in acquired aplastic anemia. The sequenced patients had an expansion of CD8+CD57+ cells seen by flow cytometry. TCR beta VDJ and CDR3 profiling used genomic DNA as template. TCRdb re-derived calls from the reads in MiXCR, one entry per CDR3 protein. Here the sample spans more than 250,000 distinct CDR3 sequences, roughly 82% being singletons. Comment on this clonotype: One junction end does not reproduce the germline sequence, and a read error may be involved.

Sequencing was carried out using sorted CD4+, CD8+, or CD8+CD57+ T cells (not recorded which) from PBMCs. This sequence was found in a human donor with aplastic anemia.

In DNA, the CDR3 is TGTGCCAGCAGCTTAGGGGCCGGTCCCCAGTCGCATGATTTT. As protein: CASSLGAGPQSHDF. V gene TRBV9 combines with J gene TRBJ2-3, with a possible D match to TRBD1 (5 bases). CDR1 and CDR2 (germline): SGDLS, YYNGEE. The CDR3 totals 14 residues.